This T cell receptor beta chain was found in a study of T-cell memory formation after mild COVID-19. This clonotype was recorded at least ten times. TCRdb recomputed calls from the 5' RACE reads with MiXCR, one row per CDR3 protein. The sample contains roughly 300,000 distinct CDR3 sequences, 8% to 10% of which appear only once. Germline loops: CDR1 DFQATT, CDR2 SNEGSKA (reference sequence). Trimming at V came to 0 bases and at J to 5 bases, leaving 3 bases not matched to a gene. The CDR3 is 14 amino acids. The genes are TRBV20-1 and TRBJ1-1; 10 bases align to TRBD1. Sequencing used PBMCs or a T cell subset sorted from them (not recorded which). The receptor's source is a man younger than 30 who had mild COVID-19 (a few samples of this study predate the infection). Cell type and time point are not known. The CDR3 region has the DNA TGCAGTGCTAGAGATGGGGGACAGGGGACTGAAGCTTTCTTT. It encodes CSARDGGQGTEAFF.